This TCR beta chain was retrieved from a study of blood T cell repertoires in COVID-19. The wider study: The samples span acute and convalescent COVID-19 from the United States, Italy and Spain.

The germline V gene encodes CDR1 SGHDT and CDR2 YYEEEE. The CDR3 consists of 14 residues. The V gene lost 5 bases and the J gene lost 4 bases, with 15 bases spanning the gap. Recruitment covered roughly 24 US areas and drew participants whose ages spanned roughly 18 to 100 years. This table comes from immunoSEQ multiplex PCR, and its TCRdb copy is limited to in-frame clones, with some not included. The sample holds around 300,000 clones, around 92% seen once. The specimen was PBMCs or T cells enriched from blood (not recorded which). The V and J genes are TRBV5-6 and TRBJ1-1; a weak D match, TRBD1 (6 bases). This TCR was sampled from a woman aged 55-70 years who had recovered from COVID-19. CDR3 residues: CASRRWGLGTEAFF. The CDR3 DNA is TGTGCCAGCAGAAGGTGGGGGCTAGGCACTGAAGCTTTCTTT.